This T cell receptor beta chain was sequenced during a study of T cells after yellow fever vaccination. This clonotype was seen only a few times. In making TCR cDNA, 5'RACE template switching added a universal primer site and UMIs to it. MiXCR was run by TCRdb on the 5' RACE reads, yielding one entry per CDR3 protein. The top ten hold roughly 0.5% of the sample, which has under 300,000 distinct CDR3 sequences, 10% to 15% seen once. Between the trimmed V and J ends, which lost 2 bases and 4 bases, there was a span of 8 bases. This CDR3 region has 13 residues. CDR1 SGHNT and CDR2 YYREEE come from the germline V gene (reference sequence).

This receptor was taken from a young man who received the YFV17D yellow fever vaccine. The input for sequencing was CD4+ T cells sorted from PBMCs, taken 45 days after the yellow fever booster vaccination. The rearrangement uses TRBV5-4 and TRBJ2-3, with D hard to call. Written as DNA, the CDR3 is TGTGCCAGCAGCTTTTATTTGGCAGATACGCAGTATTTT. This codes for CASSFYLADTQYF. Using reference TRBV5-4 and TRBJ2-3 for the parts outside the CDR3, the full variable domain is ETGVTQSPTHLIKTRGQQVTLRCSSQSGHNTVSWYQQALGQGPQFIFQYYREEENGRGNFPPRFSGLQFPNYSSELNVNALELDDSALYLCASSFYLADTQYFGPGTRLTVL.